These T cell receptor beta chains were read from a single sample in a study of cytomegalovirus exposure and HLA in healthy donors. Sequencing was performed with immunoSEQ multiplex PCR; in TCRdb, only in-frame clones are kept and a portion is missing. The sample shows 74,000 or so clones, 77% of them seen only once. The specimen sequenced was PBMCs. The receptors were gathered from a man between 50 and 59 years old in good health and CMV-seropositive. The CDR3 runs from the conserved cysteine through the conserved F or W. Each record gives: clone size, CDR3 length, D gene, V gene, J gene, CDR3 DNA, CDR3 protein. D genes are given only for firm matches. A clone size is listed for some rows: how often the clone was seen (once, few, many), or a class if it is expanded.

once,14,TRBD2,TRBV19,TRBJ2-7,TGTGCCAGTAGTATGGGGGGGAGCTCCTACGAGCAGTACTTC,CASSMGGSSYEQYF
-,17,TRBD1,TRBV10-3,TRBJ2-2,TGTGCCATCAGCGCATACGGGACAGGGTCGCTTGGCGGGGAGCTGTTTTTT,CAISAYGTGSLGGELFF
-,16,-,TRBV5-4,TRBJ2-7,TGTGCCAGCAGCTTGACCGGGCTAGTGCGGGGCTACGAGCAGTACTTC,CASSLTGLVRGYEQYF
-,16,TRBD2,TRBV27,TRBJ2-1,TGTGCCAGCAGTCCCCTGGAGCGGGAGGCGGGGAATGAGCAGTTCTTC,CASSPLEREAGNEQFF
-,14,-,TRBV10-2,TRBJ2-5,TGCGCCAGCAGTGAGTCTGGAGGGAAAGAGACCCAGTACTTC,CASSESGGKETQYF
-,16,TRBD2,TRBV6-5,TRBJ2-7,TGTGCCAGCAGTTACTCGAGACTAGCGGGAGCCTACGAGCAGTACTTC,CASSYSRLAGAYEQYF
-,16,-,TRBV7-3,TRBJ1-4,TGTGCCAGCAGCTTAACTGGGGGGGCAGGGAATGAAAAACTGTTTTTT,CASSLTGGAGNEKLFF
-,11,-,TRBV9,TRBJ2-1,TGTGCCAGCAGCGTTACTGGTGAGCAGTTCTTC,CASSVTGEQFF
few,14,-,TRBV7-9,TRBJ1-4,TGTGCCAGCAGCTTAGTCCAGGGGATTGAAAAACTGTTTTTT,CASSLVQGIEKLFF
-,18,-,TRBV7-9,TRBJ1-2,TGTGCCAGCAGCTTGTCCCGGGGAAAAGGACAGTTGGAGTCTGGCTACACCTTC,CASSLSRGKGQLESGYTF
-,16,-,TRBV7-3,TRBJ2-6,TGTGCCAGCAGCCCTCTCGGTTGGTCTGGGGCCAACGTCCTGACTTTC,CASSPLGWSGANVLTF
few,15,TRBD2,TRBV11-2,TRBJ2-2,TGTGCCAGCAGTCCGACTAGCGCATACACCGGGGAGCTGTTTTTT,CASSPTSAYTGELFF
once,14,TRBD1,TRBV7-8,TRBJ1-5,TGTGCCAGCAGCGTAGGGACAGGCAATCAGCCCCAGCATTTT,CASSVGTGNQPQHF
-,15,-,TRBV6-5,TRBJ1-6,TGTGCCAGCAGCACAGGGTTAGGATATAATTCACCCCTCTACTTT,CASSTGLGYNSPLYF
-,17,TRBD2,TRBV7-9,TRBJ2-3,TGTTCCAGCAGCCCAAAATTAGCGGGAGTTGCCACAGATACGCAGTATTTT,CSSSPKLAGVATDTQYF
-,10,-,TRBV6-6,TRBJ1-1,TGTGCCAGCAGTCGTGCTGAAGCTTTCTTT,CASSRAEAFF
-,12,-,TRBV2,TRBJ2-1,TGTGCCAGCACCTCCCTAGCGCCCGAGCAGTTCTTC,CASTSLAPEQFF
few,13,-,TRBV2,TRBJ1-5,TGTGCCAGCAACCCAGGGGTATTAGAGCCCCAGCATTTT,CASNPGVLEPQHF
-,14,-,TRBV9,TRBJ2-7,TGTGCCAGCAGCGCTCAGGGGGGCTGGTACGAGCAGTACTTC,CASSAQGGWYEQYF
-,15,-,TRBV7-2,TRBJ2-7,TGCGCCAGCAGCCAAGACCCGGCAGGGGCCTACGAGCAGTACTTC,CASSQDPAGAYEQYF
-,15,-,TRBV14,TRBJ1-5,TGTGCCAGCAGCCAAGAAGGCCAGGGAGGAAAGCCCCAGCATTTT,CASSQEGQGGKPQHF
-,14,-,TRBV7-3,TRBJ2-7,TGTGCCAGCAGCTCGGGAATGCCGGGGTCCGAGCAGTACTTC,CASSSGMPGSEQYF
-,15,TRBD1,TRBV15,TRBJ1-4,TGTGCCACCAGCAGGGCAGAGGGGGCAGTCGAAAAACTGTTTTTT,CATSRAEGAVEKLFF
-,15,TRBD2,TRBV4-1,TRBJ2-3,TGCGCCAGCAGCCAAGAGGGACGGGGGGCAGATACGCAGTATTTT,CASSQEGRGADTQYF
-,11,-,TRBV19,TRBJ2-7,TGTGTCCCGATCAGCTCCTACGAGCAGTACTTC,CVPISSYEQYF
-,14,TRBD2,TRBV5-1,TRBJ2-1,TGCGCCAGCAGCTCCCGGACTAGCCGCTATGAGCAGTTCTTC,CASSSRTSRYEQFF
-,15,TRBD1,TRBV7-7,TRBJ2-7,TGTGCCAGCAGCTTAGGGACAGGGGGTACAGACGAGCAGTACTTC,CASSLGTGGTDEQYF
-,14,TRBD1,TRBV6-5,TRBJ1-2,TGTGCCAGCAGACCGGGGACAGGTTACTATGGCTACACCTTC,CASRPGTGYYGYTF
-,15,TRBD1,TRBV12-5,TRBJ2-5,TGTGCTAGTGGTCCGGGACAGGGGGCCGGGGAGACCCAGTACTTC,CASGPGQGAGETQYF
-,17,TRBD2,TRBV4-3,TRBJ2-1,TGCGCCAGCAGCCAAGATCTAGCGGGAGGGCCAGGAACTGAGCAGTTCTTC,CASSQDLAGGPGTEQFF
-,18,TRBD2,TRBV4-3,TRBJ2-1,TGCGCCAGCAGCCAAGAGCACTTTTCTAGCGGGATCTACAATGAGCAGTTCTTC,CASSQEHFSSGIYNEQFF
few,16,-,TRBV4-3,TRBJ2-3,TGCGCCAGCAGCCAAGGTTTAGAACAGGGAGTCGATACGCAGTATTTT,CASSQGLEQGVDTQYF